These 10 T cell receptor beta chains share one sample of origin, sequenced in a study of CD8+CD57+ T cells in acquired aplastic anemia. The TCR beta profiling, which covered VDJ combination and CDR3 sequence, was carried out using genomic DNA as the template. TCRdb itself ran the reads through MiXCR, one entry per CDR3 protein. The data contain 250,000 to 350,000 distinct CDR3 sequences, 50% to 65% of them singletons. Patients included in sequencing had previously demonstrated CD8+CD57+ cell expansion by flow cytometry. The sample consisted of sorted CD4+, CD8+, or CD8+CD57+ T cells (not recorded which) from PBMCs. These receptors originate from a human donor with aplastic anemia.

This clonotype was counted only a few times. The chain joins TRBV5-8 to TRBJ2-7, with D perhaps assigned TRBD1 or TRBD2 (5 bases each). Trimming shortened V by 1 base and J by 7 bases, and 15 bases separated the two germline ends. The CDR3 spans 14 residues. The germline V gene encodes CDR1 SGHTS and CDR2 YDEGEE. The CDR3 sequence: CASSLSEGTGEQYF. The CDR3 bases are TGTGCCAGCAGCTTGTCCGAGGGGACGGGGGAGCAGTACTTC.

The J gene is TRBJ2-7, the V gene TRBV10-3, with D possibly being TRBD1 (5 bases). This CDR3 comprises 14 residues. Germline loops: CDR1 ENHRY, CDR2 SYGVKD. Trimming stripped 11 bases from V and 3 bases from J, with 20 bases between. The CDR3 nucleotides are TGTGCCTCCATGGTCGGGCAGGGATTCTACGAGCAGTACTTC. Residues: CASMVGQGFYEQYF.

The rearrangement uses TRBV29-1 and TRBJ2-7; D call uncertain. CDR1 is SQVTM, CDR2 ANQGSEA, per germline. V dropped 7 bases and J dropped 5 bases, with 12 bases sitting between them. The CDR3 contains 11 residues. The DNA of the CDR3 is TGCAGCGCTTTTTCTAACCACGAGCAGTACTTC. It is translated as CSAFSNHEQYF.

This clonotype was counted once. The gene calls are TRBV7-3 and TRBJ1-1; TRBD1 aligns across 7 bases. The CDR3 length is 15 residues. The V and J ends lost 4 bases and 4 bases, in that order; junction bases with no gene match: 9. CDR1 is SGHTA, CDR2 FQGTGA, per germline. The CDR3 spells CASSSGQVAGTEAFF. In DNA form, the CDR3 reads TGTGCCAGCAGCTCCGGACAGGTGGCAGGCACTGAAGCTTTCTTT.

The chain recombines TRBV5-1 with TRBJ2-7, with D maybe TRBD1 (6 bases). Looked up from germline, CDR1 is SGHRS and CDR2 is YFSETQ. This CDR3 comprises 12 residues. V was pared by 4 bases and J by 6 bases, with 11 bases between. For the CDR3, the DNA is TGCGCCAGCAGCGGTCACAGGGCCGAGCAGTACTTC. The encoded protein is CASSGHRAEQYF.

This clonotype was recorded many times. The CDR3 DNA follows: TGTGCCAGCAGTGTGACTACCTACAATGAGCAGTTCTTC. The encoded protein is CASSVTTYNEQFF. This sequence joins TRBV6-1 and TRBJ2-1; D might be TRBD2 (5 bases). The CDR3 length is 13 residues. V was pared by 4 bases and J by 2 bases, with 6 bases between. Germline CDR1 reads MNHNS; CDR2 reads SASEGT.

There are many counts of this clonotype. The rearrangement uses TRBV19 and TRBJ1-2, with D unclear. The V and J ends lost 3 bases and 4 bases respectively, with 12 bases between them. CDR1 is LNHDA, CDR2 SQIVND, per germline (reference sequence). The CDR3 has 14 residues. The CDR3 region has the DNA TGTGCCAGTAGTATCCCGACGTATAGCTATGGCTACACCTTC. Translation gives CASSIPTYSYGYTF.

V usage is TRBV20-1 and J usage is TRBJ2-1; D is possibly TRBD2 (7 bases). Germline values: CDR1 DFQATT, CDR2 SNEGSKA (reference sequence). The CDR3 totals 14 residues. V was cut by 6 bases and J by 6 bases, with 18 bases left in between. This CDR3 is CSAGGDIFVNEQFF. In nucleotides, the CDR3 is TGCAGTGCGGGGGGGGACATCTTTGTCAATGAGCAGTTCTTC.

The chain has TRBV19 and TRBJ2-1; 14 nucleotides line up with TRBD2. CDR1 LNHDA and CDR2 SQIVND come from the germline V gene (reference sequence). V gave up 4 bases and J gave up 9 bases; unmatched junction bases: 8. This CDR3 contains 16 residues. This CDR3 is CASSRGTSGSKGEQFF. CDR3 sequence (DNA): TGTGCCAGTAGTAGGGGGACTAGCGGGAGTAAGGGTGAGCAGTTCTTC.

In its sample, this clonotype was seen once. CDR3 amino acids: CSARDPGGETYEQYF. CDR3 sequence (DNA): TGCAGTGCTAGAGATCCCGGGGGGGAAACCTACGAGCAGTACTTC. The chain uses TRBV20-1 and TRBJ2-7, with 8 bases aligning to TRBD2. V was pared by 0 bases and J by 2 bases, with 6 bases of the junction left unmatched. The germline CDR1 and CDR2 sequences are DFQATT and SNEGSKA (reference sequence). The CDR3 is 15 residues long.